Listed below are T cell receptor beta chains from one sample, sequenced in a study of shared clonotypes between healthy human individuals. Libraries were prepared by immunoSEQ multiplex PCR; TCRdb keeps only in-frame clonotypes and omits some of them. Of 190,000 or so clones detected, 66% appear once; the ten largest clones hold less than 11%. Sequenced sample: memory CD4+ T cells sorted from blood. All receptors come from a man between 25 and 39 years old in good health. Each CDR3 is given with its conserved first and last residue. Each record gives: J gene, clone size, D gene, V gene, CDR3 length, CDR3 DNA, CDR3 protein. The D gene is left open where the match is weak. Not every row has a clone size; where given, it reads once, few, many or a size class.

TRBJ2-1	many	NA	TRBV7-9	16	TGTGCCAGCAGCTTAGGCTTCAGCGGAGGGGGGAATGAGCAGTTCTTC	CASSLGFSGGGNEQFF
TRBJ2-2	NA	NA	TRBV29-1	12	TGCAGCGTGGGGCGGGGCACCGGGGAGCTGTTTTTT	CSVGRGTGELFF
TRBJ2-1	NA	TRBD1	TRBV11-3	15	TGTGCCAGCAGCTTAGATGGGACAGGGAACAATGAGCAGTTCTTC	CASSLDGTGNNEQFF
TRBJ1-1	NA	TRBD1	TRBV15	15	TGTGCCACCAGCAGCAAGGACAGGGGCAGCACTGAAGCTTTCTTT	CATSSKDRGSTEAFF
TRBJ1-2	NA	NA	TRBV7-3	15	TGTGCCAGCAGCTTAAAGGCAGGCTCCGGCTATGGCTACACCTTC	CASSLKAGSGYGYTF
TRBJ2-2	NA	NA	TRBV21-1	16	TGTGCCAGCAGCAGATCACCCCCGGACTTTACCGGGGAGCTGTTTTTT	CASSRSPPDFTGELFF
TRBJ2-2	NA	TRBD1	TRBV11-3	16	TGTGCCAGCAGCTTAGTAGGACAGGGGAACACCGGGGAGCTGTTTTTT	CASSLVGQGNTGELFF
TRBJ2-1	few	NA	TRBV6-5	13	TGTGCCAGCAGCTCGACAGTCTTTAATGAGCAGTTCTTC	CASSSTVFNEQFF
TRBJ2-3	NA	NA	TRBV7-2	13	TGTGCCAGCAGCTTAGTCAGGGCAGATACGCAGTATTTT	CASSLVRADTQYF
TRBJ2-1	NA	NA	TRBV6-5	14	TGTGCCAGCAGCAGACCCGGGTGGAACAATGAGCAGTTCTTC	CASSRPGWNNEQFF
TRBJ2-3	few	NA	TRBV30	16	TGTGCCGGCAGGGGGAGTGGTAGCGGGCGCACAGATACGCAGTATTTT	CAGRGSGSGRTDTQYF
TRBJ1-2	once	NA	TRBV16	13	TGTGCCAGCAGCCAACAGCTTAACTATGGCTACACCTTC	CASSQQLNYGYTF
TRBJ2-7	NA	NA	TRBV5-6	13	TGTGCCAGCAGCGAGGTGGTAGCCGGCGAGCAGTACTTC	CASSEVVAGEQYF
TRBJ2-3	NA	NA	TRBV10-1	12	TGCGCCAGCAGTGAAAGAGGGGATACGCAGTATTTT	CASSERGDTQYF
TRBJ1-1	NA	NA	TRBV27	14	TGTGCCAGCAGTAAGACAGTCATGAACACTGAAGCTTTCTTT	CASSKTVMNTEAFF
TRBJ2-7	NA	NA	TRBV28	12	TGTGCCAGCAGTTCCGCCGGGGCCGAGCAGTACTTC	CASSSAGAEQYF
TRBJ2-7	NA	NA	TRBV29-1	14	TGCAGCGCCGTCCCCCAGGGGATCACCTACGAGCAGTACTTC	CSAVPQGITYEQYF
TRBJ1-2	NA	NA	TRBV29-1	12	TGCAGCGACCGGACACACAACTATGGCTACACCTTC	CSDRTHNYGYTF
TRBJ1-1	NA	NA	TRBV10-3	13	TGTGCCATCAGTGAATTAGAGTACACTGAAGCTTTCTTT	CAISELEYTEAFF
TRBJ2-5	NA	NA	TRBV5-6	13	TGTGCCAGCAGCTTCGGGGTAACTGAGACCCAGTACTTC	CASSFGVTETQYF
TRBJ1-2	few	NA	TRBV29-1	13	TGCAGCGTTGAACAGGAGAGGACAGATGGCTACACCTTC	CSVEQERTDGYTF